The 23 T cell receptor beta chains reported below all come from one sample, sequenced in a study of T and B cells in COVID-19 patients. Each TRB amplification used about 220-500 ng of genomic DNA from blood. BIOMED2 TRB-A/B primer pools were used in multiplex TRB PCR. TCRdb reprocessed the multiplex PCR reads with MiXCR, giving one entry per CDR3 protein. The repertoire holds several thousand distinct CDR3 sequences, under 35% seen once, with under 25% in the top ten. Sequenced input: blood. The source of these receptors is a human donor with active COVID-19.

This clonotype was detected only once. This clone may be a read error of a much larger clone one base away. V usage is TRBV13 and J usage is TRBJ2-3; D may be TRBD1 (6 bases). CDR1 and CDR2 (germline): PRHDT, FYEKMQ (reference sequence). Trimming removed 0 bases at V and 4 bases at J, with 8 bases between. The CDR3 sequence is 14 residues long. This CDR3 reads CASSLGGAPDTQYF. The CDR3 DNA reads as TGTGCCAGCAGCTTAGGGGGGGCCCCAGATACGCAGTATTTT.

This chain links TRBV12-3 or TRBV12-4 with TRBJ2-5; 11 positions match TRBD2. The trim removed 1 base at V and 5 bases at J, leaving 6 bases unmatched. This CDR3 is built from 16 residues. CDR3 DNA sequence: TGTGCCAGCAGTTTAGATGGTAGCGGGGGGGGGGAGACCCAGTACTTC. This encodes CASSLDGSGGGETQYF.

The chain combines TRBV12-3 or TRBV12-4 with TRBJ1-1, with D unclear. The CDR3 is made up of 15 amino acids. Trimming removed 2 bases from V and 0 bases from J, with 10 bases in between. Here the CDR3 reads CASSLLRPLNTEAFF. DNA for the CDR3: TGTGCCAGCAGTTTACTCCGGCCTTTGAACACTGAAGCTTTCTTT.

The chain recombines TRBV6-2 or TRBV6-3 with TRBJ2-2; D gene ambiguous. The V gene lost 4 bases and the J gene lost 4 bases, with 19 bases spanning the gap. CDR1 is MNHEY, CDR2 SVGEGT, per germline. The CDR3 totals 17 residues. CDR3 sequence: CASSSLRGLTFTGELFF. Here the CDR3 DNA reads TGTGCCAGCAGTTCCCTCCGAGGCCTAACCTTCACCGGGGAGCTGTTTTTT.

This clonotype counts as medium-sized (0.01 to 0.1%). The DNA for the CDR3 is TGTGCCAGCAGTCCTGGGACTGCCTCTAGCACAGATACGCAGTATTTT. It codes for CASSPGTASSTDTQYF. This sequence joins TRBV6-5 and TRBJ2-3, with D perhaps matching TRBD2 (6 bases). The CDR3 runs to 16 residues. Germline values: CDR1 MNHEY, CDR2 SVGAGI. V dropped 5 bases and J dropped 0 bases, with 15 bases sitting between them.

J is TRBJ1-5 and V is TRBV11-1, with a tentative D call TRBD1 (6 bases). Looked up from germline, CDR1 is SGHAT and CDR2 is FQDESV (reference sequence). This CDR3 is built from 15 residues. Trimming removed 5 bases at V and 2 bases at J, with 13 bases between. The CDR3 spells CASSQGEGGNQPQHF. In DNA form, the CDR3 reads TGTGCCAGCAGCCAAGGAGAGGGGGGCAATCAGCCCCAGCATTTT.

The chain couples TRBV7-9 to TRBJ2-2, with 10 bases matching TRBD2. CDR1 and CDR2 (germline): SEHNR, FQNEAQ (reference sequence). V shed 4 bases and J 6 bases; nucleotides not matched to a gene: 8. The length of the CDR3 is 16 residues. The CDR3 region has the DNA TGTGCCAGCAGCTATTGGTCTAGCGGGGGCGCCGGGGAGCTGTTTTTT. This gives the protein CASSYWSSGGAGELFF. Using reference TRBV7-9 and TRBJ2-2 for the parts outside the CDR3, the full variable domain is DTGVSQNPRHKITKRGQNVTFRCDPISEHNRLYWYRQTLGQGPEFLTYFQNEAQLEKSRLLSDRFSAERPKGSFSTLEIQRTEQGDSAMYLCASSYWSSGGAGELFFGEGSRLTVL.

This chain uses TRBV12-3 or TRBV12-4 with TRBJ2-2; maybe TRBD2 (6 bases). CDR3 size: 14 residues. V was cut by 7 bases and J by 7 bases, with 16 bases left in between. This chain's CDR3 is CASTWTTPSGELFF. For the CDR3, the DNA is TGTGCCAGCACTTGGACTACCCCCAGCGGGGAGCTGTTTTTT.

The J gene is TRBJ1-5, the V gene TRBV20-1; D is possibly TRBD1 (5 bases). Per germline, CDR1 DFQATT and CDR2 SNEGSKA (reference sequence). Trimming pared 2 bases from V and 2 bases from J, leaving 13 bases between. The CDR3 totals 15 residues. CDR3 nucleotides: TGCAGTGCTAGATCAGGGAGCCTGGGCAATCAGCCCCAGCATTTT. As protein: CSARSGSLGNQPQHF.

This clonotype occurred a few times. CDR3 amino acids: CASSPRGFSEQYF. The CDR3 DNA is TGTGCCAGCAGCCCTAGGGGGTTTTCCGAGCAGTACTTC. The chain links TRBV5-6 to TRBJ2-7; the D gene is possibly TRBD1 (6 bases). The CDR3 is 13 amino acids. The V end lost 4 bases, the J end lost 6 bases, and 14 bases lay between the germline ends. Germline-derived CDR1 and CDR2 are SGHDT and YYEEEE.

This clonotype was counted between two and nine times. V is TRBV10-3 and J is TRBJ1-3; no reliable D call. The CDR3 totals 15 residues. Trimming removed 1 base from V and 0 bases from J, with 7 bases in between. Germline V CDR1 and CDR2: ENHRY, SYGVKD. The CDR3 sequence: CAISELDLSGNTIYF. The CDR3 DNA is TGTGCCATCAGTGAGTTGGACCTCTCTGGAAACACCATATATTTT.

CDR3 loop: CASSLDETQYF. CDR3 coding DNA: TGCGCCAGCAGCTTGGATGAGACCCAGTACTTC. V is TRBV5-1 and J is TRBJ2-5, with D hard to call. Trimming stripped 0 bases from V and 5 bases from J, with 2 bases between. CDR3 length: 11 amino acids. CDR1 is SGHRS and CDR2 is YFSETQ in the germline V gene.

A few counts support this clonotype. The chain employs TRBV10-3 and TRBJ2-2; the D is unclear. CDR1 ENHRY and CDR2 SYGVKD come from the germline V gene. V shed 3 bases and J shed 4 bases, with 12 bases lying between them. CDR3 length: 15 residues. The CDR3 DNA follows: TGTGCCATCAGTGACCCCTCCGGGCCCACCGGGGAGCTGTTTTTT. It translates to CAISDPSGPTGELFF.

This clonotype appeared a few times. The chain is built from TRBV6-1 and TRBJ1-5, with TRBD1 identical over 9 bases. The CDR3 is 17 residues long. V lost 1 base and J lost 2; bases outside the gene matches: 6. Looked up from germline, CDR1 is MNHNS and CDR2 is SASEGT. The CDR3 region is CASSEGLWTGGNQPQHF. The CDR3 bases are TGTGCCAGCAGTGAAGGGCTTTGGACAGGGGGCAATCAGCCCCAGCATTTT.

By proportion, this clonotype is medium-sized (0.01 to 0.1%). The DNA for the CDR3 is TGTGCCAGCAGTTTACGACAACTTACGAACACCGGGGAGCTGTTTTTT. This translates into CASSLRQLTNTGELFF. The rearrangement links TRBV27 to TRBJ2-2; D remains ambiguous. CDR3 length: 16 amino acids. V dropped 2 bases and J dropped 0 bases, with 10 bases sitting between them. The V gene's germline CDR1 is MNHEY and CDR2 SMNVEV (reference sequence).

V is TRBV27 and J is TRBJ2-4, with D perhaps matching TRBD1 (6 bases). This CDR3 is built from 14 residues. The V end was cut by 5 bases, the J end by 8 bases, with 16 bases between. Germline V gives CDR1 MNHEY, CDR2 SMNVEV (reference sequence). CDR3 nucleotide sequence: TGTGCCAGCAGTCAGGGGACAATAGGGGACATTCAGTACTTC. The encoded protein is CASSQGTIGDIQYF.

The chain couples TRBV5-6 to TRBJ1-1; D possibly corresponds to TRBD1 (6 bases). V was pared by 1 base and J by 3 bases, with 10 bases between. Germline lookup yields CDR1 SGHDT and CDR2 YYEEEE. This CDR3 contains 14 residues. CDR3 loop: CASSLNREDTEAFF. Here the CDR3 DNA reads TGTGCCAGCAGCTTGAACAGGGAGGACACTGAAGCTTTCTTT.

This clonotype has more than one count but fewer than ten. CDR3 loop: CASLRTQGDSPLHF. As DNA, the CDR3 is TGTGCCAGCTTACGGACCCAGGGAGATTCACCCCTCCACTTT. The gene calls are TRBV18 and TRBJ1-6; TRBD1 is a possible D gene (5 bases). The CDR3 consists of 14 residues. Trimming stripped 7 bases from V and 8 bases from J, with 15 bases between. CDR1 and CDR2 (germline): KGHSH, LQKENI.

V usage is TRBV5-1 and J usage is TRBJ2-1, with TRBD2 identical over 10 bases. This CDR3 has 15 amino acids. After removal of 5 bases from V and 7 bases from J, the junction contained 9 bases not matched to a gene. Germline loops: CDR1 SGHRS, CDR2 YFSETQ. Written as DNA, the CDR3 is TGCGCCAGCAGTCCTGTAGCGGGGGGCTTAAATGAGCAGTTCTTC. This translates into CASSPVAGGLNEQFF.

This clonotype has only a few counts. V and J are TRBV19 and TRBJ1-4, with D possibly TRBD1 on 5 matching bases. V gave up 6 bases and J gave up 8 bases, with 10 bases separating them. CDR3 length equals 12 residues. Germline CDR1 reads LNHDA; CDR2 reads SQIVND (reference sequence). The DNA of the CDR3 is TGTGCCAGTAGCCCTGGGGGGGAAAAACTGTTTTTT. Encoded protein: CASSPGGEKLFF.

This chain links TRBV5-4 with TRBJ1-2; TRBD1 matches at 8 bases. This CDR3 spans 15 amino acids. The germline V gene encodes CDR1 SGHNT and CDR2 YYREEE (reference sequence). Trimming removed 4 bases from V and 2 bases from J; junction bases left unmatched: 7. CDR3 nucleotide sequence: TGTGCCAGCAGCCCGTTTCAGGGGGCAAACTATGGCTACACCTTC. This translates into CASSPFQGANYGYTF.

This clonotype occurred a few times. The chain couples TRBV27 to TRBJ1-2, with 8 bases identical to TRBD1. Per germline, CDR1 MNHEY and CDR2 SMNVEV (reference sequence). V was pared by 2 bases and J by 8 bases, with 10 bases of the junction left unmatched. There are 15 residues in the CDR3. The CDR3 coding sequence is TGTGCCAGCAGTTTAGAGTGGACAGGGTTCTGGGGCTACACCTTC. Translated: CASSLEWTGFWGYTF.

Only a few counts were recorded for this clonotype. The chain's CDR3 is CASSLRISSYNEQFF. CDR3 coding DNA: TGTGCCAGCAGTCTGCGGATTAGTTCCTACAATGAGCAGTTCTTC. The chain uses TRBV6-5 and TRBJ2-1; D is uncertain. Germline CDR1 MNHEY, CDR2 SVGAGI. The CDR3 has 15 residues. Trimming shortened V by 5 bases and J by 1 base, and 12 bases separated the two germline ends.